Listed below are T cell receptor beta chains from one sample, sequenced in a study of blood T cells in healthy people across ages. In TCRdb, the 5' RACE reads were re-called with MiXCR into one record per CDR3 protein. The sample lists roughly 1,100,000 distinct CDR3 sequences, roughly 24% occurring once. These sequences were also reported in another study, on T cells of mothers and their children.

Sequenced material: blood. These receptors were collected from a girl aged 2-10 years in good health. Each CDR3 is given with its conserved first and last residue. D genes are given only for firm matches. Size tells how often a clone was seen (once, few, many) or the class of an expanded clone, and some rows leave it out.

d_gene,j_gene,abundance,v_gene,CDR3aa,CDR3nt
TRBD1,TRBJ2-1,NA,TRBV19,CASSIEGTGVRSYNEQFF,TGTGCCAGTAGTATAGAAGGAACAGGGGTAAGATCCTACAATGAGCAGTTCTTC
NA,TRBJ1-6,once,TRBV6-5,CASSYSDVSLGGSPLHF,TGTGCCAGCAGTTACTCAGACGTTTCTTTGGGGGGTTCACCCCTCCACTTT
NA,TRBJ2-5,NA,TRBV14,CASSQDMGAEQYF,TGTGCCAGCAGCCAAGATATGGGCGCTGAACAGTACTTC
TRBD1,TRBJ2-5,many,TRBV7-9,CASSQRDRLEETQYF,TGTGCCAGCAGCCAAAGGGACAGGCTGGAGGAGACCCAGTACTTC
NA,TRBJ1-3,few,TRBV27,CASSDSYSGNTIYF,TGTGCCAGCAGTGACAGCTACTCTGGAAACACCATATATTTT
TRBD1,TRBJ2-1,few,TRBV29-1,CSVEEGGQGQWYQFF,TGCAGCGTTGAAGAGGGGGGACAGGGTCAATGGTATCAGTTCTTC
NA,TRBJ1-2,NA,TRBV7-2,CASSFGLGYTF,TGTGCCAGCAGCTTTGGTTTGGGCTACACCTTC
NA,TRBJ2-7,few,TRBV10-3,CAISELTPGGGYEQYF,TGTGCCATCAGTGAGTTGACACCCGGAGGTGGCTACGAGCAGTACTTC
TRBD2,TRBJ2-5,NA,TRBV7-6,CASSDPNPGLLQETQYF,TGTGCCAGCAGCGATCCCAATCCGGGACTACTCCAAGAGACCCAGTACTTC
NA,TRBJ2-1,few,TRBV29-1,CSVPGTGLYNEQFF,TGCAGCGTCCCCGGGACGGGATTATACAATGAGCAGTTCTTC
TRBD2,TRBJ2-5,few,TRBV29-1,CNVSGGPGETQYF,TGCAACGTTTCGGGGGGGCCCGGGGAGACCCAGTACTTC
NA,TRBJ2-3,once,TRBV29-1,CSVVRWTDDTQYF,TGCAGCGTTGTTAGATGGACGGACGATACGCAGTATTTT
NA,TRBJ1-1,NA,TRBV29-1,CSVDSTLGREAFF,TGCAGCGTTGACAGCACCCTGGGACGTGAAGCTTTCTTT
NA,TRBJ1-1,NA,TRBV4-2,CASSQPGAGVGTEAFF,TGTGCCAGCAGCCAACCGGGGGCAGGGGTTGGGACTGAAGCTTTCTTT
NA,TRBJ2-5,NA,TRBV7-6,CASSLSPTAYQETQYF,TGTGCCAGCAGCCTGTCACCGACTGCGTACCAAGAGACCCAGTACTTC
TRBD2,TRBJ2-7,NA,TRBV20-1,CSAKQLAGGIYEQYF,TGCAGTGCTAAGCAACTAGCGGGGGGGATCTACGAGCAGTACTTC
NA,TRBJ1-4,few,TRBV29-1,CSVETFGATNEKLFF,TGCAGCGTCGAGACTTTTGGTGCAACTAATGAAAAACTGTTTTTT